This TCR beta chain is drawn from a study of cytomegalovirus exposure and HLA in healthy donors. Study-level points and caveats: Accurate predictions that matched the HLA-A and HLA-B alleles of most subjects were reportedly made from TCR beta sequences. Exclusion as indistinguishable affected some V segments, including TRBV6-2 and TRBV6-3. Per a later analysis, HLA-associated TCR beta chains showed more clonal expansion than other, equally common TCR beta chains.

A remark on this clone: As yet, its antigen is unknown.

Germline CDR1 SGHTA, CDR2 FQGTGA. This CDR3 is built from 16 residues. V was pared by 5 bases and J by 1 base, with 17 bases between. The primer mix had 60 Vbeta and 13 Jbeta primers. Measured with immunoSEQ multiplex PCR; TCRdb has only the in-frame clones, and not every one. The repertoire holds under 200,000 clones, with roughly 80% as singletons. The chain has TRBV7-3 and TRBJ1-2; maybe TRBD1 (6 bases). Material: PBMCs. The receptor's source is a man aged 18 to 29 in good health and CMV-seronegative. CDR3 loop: CASSQPGTPFNYGYTF. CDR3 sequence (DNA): TGTGCCAGCAGCCAACCCGGGACACCCTTTAACTATGGCTACACCTTC.